This T cell receptor (beta chain) was profiled in a study of control samples from healthy donors and cancer patients. The germline CDR1 and CDR2 sequences are SGDLS and YYNGEE. The CDR3 contains 14 residues. The V end lost 2 bases, the J end lost 6 bases, and 12 bases lay between the germline ends. Profiling relied on immunoSEQ multiplex PCR, and the TCRdb table lists in-frame clones only, not all of them. The sample lists 70,000 to 90,000 clones, 94% occurring once. The chain couples TRBV9 to TRBJ2-1; no definite D call. The clonotype comes from a woman between 40 and 50 years old in good health. The sequencing input was blood. The CDR3 spells CASSVISESNEQFF. DNA of the CDR3: TGTGCCAGCAGCGTTATTTCTGAATCCAATGAGCAGTTCTTC.